One and the same sample provided the 5 T cell receptor beta chains below, sequenced in a study of T-cell memory formation after mild COVID-19. TCRdb fed the 5' RACE reads into MiXCR, producing one record per CDR3 protein. The table has roughly 380,000 distinct CDR3 sequences, 25% to 30% seen once; the top ten hold approximately 13%. Material for sequencing was PBMCs or a T cell subset sorted from them (not recorded which). The receptors come from an adult woman who had mild COVID-19 (a few samples of this study predate the infection). Cell type and time point are not known.

The CDR3 here is CASSLAVRYGYTF. DNA of the CDR3: TGTGCCAGCAGCTTAGCAGTACGCTATGGCTACACCTTC. The V call is TRBV7-9, the J call TRBJ1-2; D ambiguous. In germline, CDR1 is SEHNR, CDR2 FQNEAQ (reference sequence). The CDR3 has 13 residues. Trimming removed 0 bases from V and 4 bases from J, with 6 bases in between.

CDR3 protein: CASSEFRDSYEQYF. The DNA for the CDR3 is TGTGCCAGCAGTGAATTTCGGGACAGTTACGAGCAGTACTTC. This rearrangement joins TRBV6-1 to TRBJ2-7; TRBD1 aligns across 7 bases. V lost 2 bases to trimming and J lost 4 bases; unmatched junction nucleotides: 5. The CDR3 contains 14 residues. Germline CDR1 is MNHNS and CDR2 is SASEGT.

This clonotype has more than one count but fewer than ten. The J gene is TRBJ2-7, the V gene TRBV7-2; TRBD2 matches 8 bases. The V and J ends lost 3 bases and 6 bases, in that order; junction bases with no gene match: 4. The CDR3 runs 13 residues. Germline CDR1 reads SGHTA; CDR2 reads FQGNSA. This CDR3 is CASSFGGRSEQYF. The CDR3 bases are TGTGCCAGCAGCTTTGGCGGGAGGTCCGAGCAGTACTTC.

This clonotype was found once. This chain connects TRBV5-6 to TRBJ2-7; D tentatively reads TRBD1 or TRBD2 (6 bases each). The V and J ends lost 5 bases and 3 bases respectively, with 18 bases between them. This CDR3 comprises 15 residues. In germline, CDR1 is SGHDT, CDR2 YYEEEE. The CDR3 DNA sequence: TGTGCCAGCAGACACCGGCCGGGGGCTGGCTACGAGCAGTACTTC. It specifies CASRHRPGAGYEQYF.

CDR3 DNA: TGCGCCAGCAGTTCGGACAGGGAAAAGCAGTACTTC. This encodes CASSSDREKQYF. The chain recombines TRBV5-1 with TRBJ2-7; TRBD1 agrees at 8 bases. Germline V gene sequence: CDR1 SGHRS, CDR2 YFSETQ. The CDR3 spans 12 residues. The V gene end was trimmed by 5 bases and the J gene end by 8 bases; junction bases not matched to a gene: 6.